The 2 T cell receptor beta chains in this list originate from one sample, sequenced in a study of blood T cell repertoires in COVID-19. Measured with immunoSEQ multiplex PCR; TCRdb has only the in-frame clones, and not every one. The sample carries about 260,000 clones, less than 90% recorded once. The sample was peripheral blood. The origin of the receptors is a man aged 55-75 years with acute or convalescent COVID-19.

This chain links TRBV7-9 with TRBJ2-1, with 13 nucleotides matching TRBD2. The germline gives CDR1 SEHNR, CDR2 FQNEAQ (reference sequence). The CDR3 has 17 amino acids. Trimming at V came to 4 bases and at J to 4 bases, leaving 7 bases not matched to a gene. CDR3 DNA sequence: TGTGCCAGCAGCTCCCTACCGACTAGCGGGGGGTACAATGAGCAGTTCTTC. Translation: CASSSLPTSGGYNEQFF.

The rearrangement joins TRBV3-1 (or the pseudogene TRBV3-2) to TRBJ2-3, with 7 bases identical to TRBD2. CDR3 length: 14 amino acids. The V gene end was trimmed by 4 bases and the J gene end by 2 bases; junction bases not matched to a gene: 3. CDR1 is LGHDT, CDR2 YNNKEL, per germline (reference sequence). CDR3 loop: CASSPTSVTDTQYF. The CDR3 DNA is TGTGCCAGCAGCCCTACTAGCGTCACAGATACGCAGTATTTT.